The T cell receptor beta chain under discussion was sequenced for a study of blood T cells in healthy people across ages. Primers used in a second PCR of roughly 6 to 12 cycles were a sample-barcoded 5' primer and a J-beta primer mix. Every cDNA was tagged by a template-switch adaptor with 12 random nucleotides. TCRdb processed the 5' RACE reads anew with MiXCR; each CDR3 protein has one entry. The sample includes 1.6 million or so distinct CDR3 sequences, about 32% of them seen just once. Trimming stripped 3 bases from V and 6 bases from J, with 21 bases between. The CDR3 consists of 16 residues. The germline V gene has CDR1 SGDLS and CDR2 YYNGEE.

What was sequenced was blood. The chain joins TRBV9 to TRBJ2-5; either TRBD1 or TRBD2 may supply D (5 bases each). The origin of this receptor is a woman aged 30 to 39 in good health. The CDR3 DNA reads as TGTGCCAGCAGCGAGGGTGGGGCTAGCATATCGAAGACCCAGTACTTC. This encodes CASSEGGASISKTQYF. Based on the CDR3 plus reference TRBV9 and TRBJ2-5, the full variable domain is DSGVTQTPKHLITATGQRVTLRCSPRSGDLSVYWYQQSLDQGLQFLIQYYNGEERAKGNILERFSAQQFPDLHSELNLSSLELGDSALYFCASSEGGASISKTQYFGPGTRLLVL.